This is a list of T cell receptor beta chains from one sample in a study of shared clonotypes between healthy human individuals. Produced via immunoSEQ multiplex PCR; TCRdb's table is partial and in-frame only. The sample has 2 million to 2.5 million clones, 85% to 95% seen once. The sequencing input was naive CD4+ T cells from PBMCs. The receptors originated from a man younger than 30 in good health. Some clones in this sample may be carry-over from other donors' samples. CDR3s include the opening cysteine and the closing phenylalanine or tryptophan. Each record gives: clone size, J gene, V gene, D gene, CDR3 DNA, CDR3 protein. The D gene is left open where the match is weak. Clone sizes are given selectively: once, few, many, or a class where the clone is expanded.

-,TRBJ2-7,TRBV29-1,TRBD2,TGCAGCGTCACAACTAGCGGGAGTTCCTACGAGCAGTACTTC,CSVTTSGSSYEQYF
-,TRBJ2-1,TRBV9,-,TGTGCCAGCAGCCCTCGGACGGGCTACAATGAGCAGTTCTTC,CASSPRTGYNEQFF
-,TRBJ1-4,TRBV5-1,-,TGCGCCAGCAGCTTGATGTCCAGGTCAACTAATGAAAAACTGTTTTTT,CASSLMSRSTNEKLFF
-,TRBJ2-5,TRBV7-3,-,TGTGCCAGCAGCTTAGAACGGAAAGAGACCCAGTACTTC,CASSLERKETQYF
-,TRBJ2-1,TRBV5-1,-,TGCGCCAGCAGCTCGCTAGAATCCTACAATGAGCAGTTCTTC,CASSSLESYNEQFF
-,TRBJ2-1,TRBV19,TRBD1,TGTGCCAGTCGAGCCTCAGGGGGCTTAGGGGACAATGAGCAGTTCTTC,CASRASGGLGDNEQFF
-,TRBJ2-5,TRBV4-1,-,TGCGCCAGCAGCCAAGATCGGTCAGGGTGGGAGACCCAGTACTTC,CASSQDRSGWETQYF
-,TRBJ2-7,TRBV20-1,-,TGCAGTGCTAGAGTAGGATACGAGCAGTACTTC,CSARVGYEQYF
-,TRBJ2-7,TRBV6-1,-,TGTGCCAGCAGTGTTGGGGCCGACTCCTACGAGCAGTACTTC,CASSVGADSYEQYF
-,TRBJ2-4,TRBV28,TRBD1,TGTGCCAGCAGCCGACAGGGCCTATCGATAGCCAAAAACATTCAGTACTTC,CASSRQGLSIAKNIQYF
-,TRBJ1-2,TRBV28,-,TGTGCCAGCAGCACCCCCGTAGAAGTCGGCTATGGCTACACCTTC,CASSTPVEVGYGYTF
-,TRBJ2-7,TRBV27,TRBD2,TGTGCCAGCAGTATCCTATCCGGGACTAGCGGGGGTAAGCAGTACTTC,CASSILSGTSGGKQYF
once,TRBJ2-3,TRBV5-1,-,TGCGCCAGCAGCTTAAGCCGGGACGCGACTACGCAGTATTTT,CASSLSRDATTQYF
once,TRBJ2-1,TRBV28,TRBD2,TGTGCCAGCAGGGGGGGAGCGGGGAACTACAATGAGCAGTTCTTC,CASRGGAGNYNEQFF
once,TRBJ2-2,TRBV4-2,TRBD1,TGTGCCAGCAGCCTCCGACAGGGTTGGGTCACCGGGGAGCTGTTTTTT,CASSLRQGWVTGELFF
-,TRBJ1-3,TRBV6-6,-,TGTGCCAGCAGACAACCGCACTCTGGAAACACCATATATTTT,CASRQPHSGNTIYF
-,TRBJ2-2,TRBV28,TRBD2,TGTGCCAGCACCCTTACTAGCGGATACAACACCGGGGAGCTGTTTTTT,CASTLTSGYNTGELFF
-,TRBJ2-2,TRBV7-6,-,TGTGCCAGCAACACTGGTACCGGGGAGCTGTTTTTT,CASNTGTGELFF
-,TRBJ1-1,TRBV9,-,TGTGCCAGCAGCGTAGGCGGGGTTGGTGAAGCTTTCTTT,CASSVGGVGEAFF
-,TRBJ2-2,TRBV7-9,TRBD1,TGTGCCAGCAGCCACGAGACGCCCACAGGGGCCGGGGAGCTGTTTTTT,CASSHETPTGAGELFF
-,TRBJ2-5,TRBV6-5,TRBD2,TGTGCCAGCAGTTACTCGCTAGCGGTCAGTCGGGGGACCCAGTACTTC,CASSYSLAVSRGTQYF
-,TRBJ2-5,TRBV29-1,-,TGCAGCTTTTCGGGGGCGGGAGAGACCCAGTACTTC,CSFSGAGETQYF
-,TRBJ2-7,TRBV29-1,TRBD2,TGCAGCGTTGTACGGGGGGGAGTTTACGAGCAGTACTTC,CSVVRGGVYEQYF
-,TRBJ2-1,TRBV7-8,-,TGTGCCAGCAGCTTAGGATCTCTCGGACGGGGCAATGAGCAGTTCTTC,CASSLGSLGRGNEQFF
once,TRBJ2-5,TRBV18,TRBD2,TGTGCCAGCTCCCCAGGGCTAGCGGAACAACAAGAGACCCAGTACTTC,CASSPGLAEQQETQYF
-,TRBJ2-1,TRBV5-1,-,TGCGCCAGCAGCTTGGTGCCGGGGGAGCACAATGAGCAGTTCTTC,CASSLVPGEHNEQFF
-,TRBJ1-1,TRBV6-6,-,TGTGCCAGCAGTTCCTACGGACGGGACACTGAAGCTTTCTTT,CASSSYGRDTEAFF
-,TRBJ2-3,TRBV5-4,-,TGTGCCAGCAGCTTGGGACGGGTTCAAGATACGCAGTATTTT,CASSLGRVQDTQYF
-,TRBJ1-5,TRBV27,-,TGTGCCAGCAGTCCCAGGATCCCGGAGCAGCCCCAGCATTTT,CASSPRIPEQPQHF
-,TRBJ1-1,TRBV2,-,TGTGCCATCCGAAGACAGTTCACTGAAGCTTTCTTT,CAIRRQFTEAFF
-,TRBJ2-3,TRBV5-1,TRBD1,TGCGCCAGCAGCCGGACCGGGACAGGGGAGCTGAATACGCAGTATTTT,CASSRTGTGELNTQYF
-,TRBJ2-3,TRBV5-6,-,TGTGCCAGCAGCCCGGAGGGCCACGCAAGCACAGATACGCAGTATTTT,CASSPEGHASTDTQYF
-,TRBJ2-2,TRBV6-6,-,TGTGCCAGCAACCCGCCGTGGAATCCTTCCGGGGAGCTGTTTTTT,CASNPPWNPSGELFF
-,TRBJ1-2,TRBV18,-,TGTGCCAGCTCACCCACCTCCGGGGGGTTCGGCTATGGCTACACCTTC,CASSPTSGGFGYGYTF
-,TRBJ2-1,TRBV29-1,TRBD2,TGCAGCGTTGATATGACTAGCGGGAGCTTCTCCTACAATGAGCAGTTCTTC,CSVDMTSGSFSYNEQFF
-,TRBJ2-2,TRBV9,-,TGTGCCAGCAGCGTAAGCCCGGGAGTCGGTACCGGGGAGCTGTTTTTT,CASSVSPGVGTGELFF
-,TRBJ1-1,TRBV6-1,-,TGTGCCAGCAGCACCACAGGGACGGTGCGCACTGAAGCTTTCTTT,CASSTTGTVRTEAFF
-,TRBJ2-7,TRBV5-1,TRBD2,TGCGCCAGCAGCCCCACCTGGGGGGGCTCCTACGAGCAGTACTTC,CASSPTWGGSYEQYF
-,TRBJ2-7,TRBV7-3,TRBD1,TGTGCCAGCAGCCGGGACAGTGGTTCCTACGAGCAGTACTTC,CASSRDSGSYEQYF
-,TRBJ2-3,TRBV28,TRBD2,TGTGCCACTAGGACTAGCGGGAGTCCAGATACGCAGTATTTT,CATRTSGSPDTQYF
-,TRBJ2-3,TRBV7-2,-,TGTGCCAGCAGCTTCTCGACAGCTGGAACGCAGTATTTT,CASSFSTAGTQYF
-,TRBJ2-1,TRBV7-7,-,TGTGCCAGCAGCTTAAGTCGCCAGGTCAATGAGCAGTTCTTC,CASSLSRQVNEQFF
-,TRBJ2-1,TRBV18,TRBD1,TGTGCCAGCTCACCTAGACAGGGGGCGGGCTATGAGCAGTTCTTC,CASSPRQGAGYEQFF
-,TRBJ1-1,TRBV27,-,TGTGCCAGCAGTTTCTTTGGCGCTGAAGCTTTCTTT,CASSFFGAEAFF
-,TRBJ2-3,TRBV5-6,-,TGTGCCAGCAGCTCCAAGGTGGGGAGAGATACGCAGTATTTT,CASSSKVGRDTQYF
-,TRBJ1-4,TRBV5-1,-,TGCGCCAGCAGTCTTAGGACCGCGGGGACTAATGAAAAACTGTTTTTT,CASSLRTAGTNEKLFF
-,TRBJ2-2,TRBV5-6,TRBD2,TGTGCCAGCAGCCGAGGACTAGCGGGAGAAACGAACACCGGGGAGCTGTTTTTT,CASSRGLAGETNTGELFF
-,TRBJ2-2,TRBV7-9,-,TGTGCCAGCAGCTGGACGGGACATCGGAACACCGGGGAGCTGTTTTTT,CASSWTGHRNTGELFF
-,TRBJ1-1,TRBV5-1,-,TGCGCCAGCGGGGACACGAACACTGAAGCTTTCTTT,CASGDTNTEAFF
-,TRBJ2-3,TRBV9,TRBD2,TGTGCCAGCAGCGTAGACCCCCGGACTAGCGGGGGGTATACGCAGTATTTT,CASSVDPRTSGGYTQYF
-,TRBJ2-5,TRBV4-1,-,TGCGCCAGCAGCCAAGGGACCATAGATGTAGAGACCCAGTACTTC,CASSQGTIDVETQYF
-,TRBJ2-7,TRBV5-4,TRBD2,TGTGCCAGCAGCTTGGGTAGCGGGAGGTCCACCTACGAGCAGTACTTC,CASSLGSGRSTYEQYF
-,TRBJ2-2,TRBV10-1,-,TGCGCCAGCAGCATCTTCAGGGTGACGGGGGCGAACACCGGGGAGCTGTTTTTT,CASSIFRVTGANTGELFF
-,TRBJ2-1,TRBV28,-,TGTGCCAGCAGTTTAAGAGACAGTTACAATGAGCAGTTCTTC,CASSLRDSYNEQFF
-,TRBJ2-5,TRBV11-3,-,TGTGCCAGCAGCTTCCACGGGAAAGAGACCCAGTACTTC,CASSFHGKETQYF
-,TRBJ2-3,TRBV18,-,TGTGCCATCCCGGGTGGCACAGATACGCAGTATTTT,CAIPGGTDTQYF
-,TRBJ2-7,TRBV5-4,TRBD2,TGTGCCAGCAGCCCGGGACTAGAAGCCGAGCAGTACTTC,CASSPGLEAEQYF
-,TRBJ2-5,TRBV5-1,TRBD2,TGCGCCAGCAGCTTCAGTCTAGCGGGAGGGGTCGAGACCCAGTACTTC,CASSFSLAGGVETQYF
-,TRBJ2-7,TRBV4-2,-,TGTGCCAGCAGCCAGGCGACAGCCATAACCTTCGACGAGCAGTACTTC,CASSQATAITFDEQYF